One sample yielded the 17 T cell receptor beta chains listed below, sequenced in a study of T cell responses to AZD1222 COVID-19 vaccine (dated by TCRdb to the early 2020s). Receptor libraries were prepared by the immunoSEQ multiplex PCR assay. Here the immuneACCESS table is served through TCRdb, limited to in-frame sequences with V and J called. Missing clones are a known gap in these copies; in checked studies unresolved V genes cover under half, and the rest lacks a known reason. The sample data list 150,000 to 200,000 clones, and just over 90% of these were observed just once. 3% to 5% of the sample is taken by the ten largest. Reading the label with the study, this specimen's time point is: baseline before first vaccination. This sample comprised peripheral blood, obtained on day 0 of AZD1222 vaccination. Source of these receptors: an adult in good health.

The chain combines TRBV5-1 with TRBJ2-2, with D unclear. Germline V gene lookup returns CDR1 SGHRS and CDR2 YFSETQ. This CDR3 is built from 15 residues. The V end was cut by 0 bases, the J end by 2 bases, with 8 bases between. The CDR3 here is CASSLVTVNTGELFF. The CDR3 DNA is TGCGCCAGCAGCTTGGTGACGGTCAACACCGGGGAGCTGTTTTTT.

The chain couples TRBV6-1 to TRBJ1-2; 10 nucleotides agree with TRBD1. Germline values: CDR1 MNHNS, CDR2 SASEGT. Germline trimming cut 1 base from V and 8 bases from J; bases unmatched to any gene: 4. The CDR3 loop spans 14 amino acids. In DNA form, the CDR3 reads TGTGCCAGCAGTGAAGGGACAGGGGGGTCCGGCTACACCTTC. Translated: CASSEGTGGSGYTF.

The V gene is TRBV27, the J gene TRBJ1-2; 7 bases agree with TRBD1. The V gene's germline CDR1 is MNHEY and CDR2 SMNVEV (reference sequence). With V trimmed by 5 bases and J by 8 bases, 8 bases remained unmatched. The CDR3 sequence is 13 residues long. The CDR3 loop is CASSRPGGEGYTF. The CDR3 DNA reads TGTGCCAGCAGTCGACCAGGGGGAGAGGGCTACACCTTC.

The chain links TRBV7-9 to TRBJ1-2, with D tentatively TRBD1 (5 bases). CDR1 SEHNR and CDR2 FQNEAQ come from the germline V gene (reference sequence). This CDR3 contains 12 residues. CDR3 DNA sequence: TGTGCGGCCCGTTCGGGGGAACATGGCTACACCTTC. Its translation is CAARSGEHGYTF.

The chain's CDR3 is CASSPLGGRLREQYF. CDR3 bases: TGTGCCAGCAGTCCCCTTGGCGGGCGTCTCAGGGAGCAGTACTTC. The chain employs TRBV27 and TRBJ2-7; D is possibly TRBD2 (5 bases). The CDR3 sequence is 15 residues long. V lost 5 bases and J lost 7, with 21 bases in between. The germline CDR1 and CDR2 sequences are MNHEY and SMNVEV (reference sequence).

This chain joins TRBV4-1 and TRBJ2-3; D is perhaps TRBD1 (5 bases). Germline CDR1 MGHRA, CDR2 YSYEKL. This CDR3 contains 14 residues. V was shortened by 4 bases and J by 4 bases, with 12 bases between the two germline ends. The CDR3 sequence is CASSPRQSADTQYF. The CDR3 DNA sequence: TGCGCCAGCAGCCCCCGACAGTCCGCAGATACGCAGTATTTT.

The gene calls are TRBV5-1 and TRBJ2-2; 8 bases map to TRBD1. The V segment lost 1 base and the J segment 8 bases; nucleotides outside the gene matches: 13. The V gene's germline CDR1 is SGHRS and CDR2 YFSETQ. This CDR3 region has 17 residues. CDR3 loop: CASSLNPLGQGVGELFF. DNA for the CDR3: TGCGCCAGCAGCTTGAACCCCCTTGGACAGGGCGTAGGGGAGCTGTTTTTT.

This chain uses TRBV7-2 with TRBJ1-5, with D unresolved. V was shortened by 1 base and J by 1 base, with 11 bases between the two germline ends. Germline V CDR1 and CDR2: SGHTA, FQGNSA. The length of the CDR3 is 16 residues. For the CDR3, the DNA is TGTGCCAGCAGCTTAGGGGTCGGGCGAAGCAATCAGCCCCAGCATTTT. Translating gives CASSLGVGRSNQPQHF.

The CDR3 DNA is TGCAGCGTTGATACAGGGGGAGACGGCTACACCTTC. As protein: CSVDTGGDGYTF. This rearrangement joins TRBV29-1 to TRBJ1-2, with 8 bases lining up with TRBD1. V lost 3 bases to trimming and J lost 8 bases; unmatched junction nucleotides: 5. Germline V gives CDR1 SQVTM, CDR2 ANQGSEA. The length of the CDR3 is 12 residues. The variable domain in full, completed from reference TRBV29-1 and TRBJ1-2, reads SAVISQKPSRDICQRGTSLTIQCQVDSQVTMMFWYRQQPGQSLTLIATANQGSEATYESGFVIDKFPISRPNLTFSTLTVSNMSPEDSSIYLCSVDTGGDGYTFGSGTRLTVV.

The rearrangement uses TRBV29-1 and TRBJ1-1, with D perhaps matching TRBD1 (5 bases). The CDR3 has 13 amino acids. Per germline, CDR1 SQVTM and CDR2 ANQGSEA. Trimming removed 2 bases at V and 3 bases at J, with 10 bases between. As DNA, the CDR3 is TGCAGCGTTGAAACGACAGATTACACTGAAGCTTTCTTT. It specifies CSVETTDYTEAFF. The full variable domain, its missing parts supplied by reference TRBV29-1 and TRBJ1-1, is SAVISQKPSRDICQRGTSLTIQCQVDSQVTMMFWYRQQPGQSLTLIATANQGSEATYESGFVIDKFPISRPNLTFSTLTVSNMSPEDSSIYLCSVETTDYTEAFFGQGTRLTVV.

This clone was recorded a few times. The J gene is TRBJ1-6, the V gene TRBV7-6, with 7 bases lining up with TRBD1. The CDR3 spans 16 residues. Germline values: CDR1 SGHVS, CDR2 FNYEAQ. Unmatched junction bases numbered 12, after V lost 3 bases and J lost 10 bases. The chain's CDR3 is CASSLGQSGAGSPLHF. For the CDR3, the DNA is TGTGCCAGCAGCTTGGGACAGTCGGGAGCAGGATCACCCCTCCACTTT.

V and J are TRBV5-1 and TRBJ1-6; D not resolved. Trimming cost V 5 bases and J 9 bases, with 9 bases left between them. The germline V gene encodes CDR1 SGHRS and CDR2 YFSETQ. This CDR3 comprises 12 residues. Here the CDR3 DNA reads TGCGCCAGCAGGTCTTTGAGTTCACCCCTCCACTTT. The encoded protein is CASRSLSSPLHF. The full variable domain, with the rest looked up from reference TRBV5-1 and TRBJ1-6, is KAGVTQTPRYLIKTRGQQVTLSCSPISGHRSVSWYQQTPGQGLQFLFEYFSETQRNKGNFPGRFSGRQFSNSRSEMNVSTLELGDSALYLCASRSLSSPLHFGNGTRLTVT.

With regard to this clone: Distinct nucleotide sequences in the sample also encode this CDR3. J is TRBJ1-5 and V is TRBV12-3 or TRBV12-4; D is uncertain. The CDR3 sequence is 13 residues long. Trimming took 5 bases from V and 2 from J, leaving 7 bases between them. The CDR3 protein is CASSPGGNQPQHF. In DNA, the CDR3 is TGTGCCAGCAGTCCCGGAGGCAATCAGCCCCAGCATTTT.

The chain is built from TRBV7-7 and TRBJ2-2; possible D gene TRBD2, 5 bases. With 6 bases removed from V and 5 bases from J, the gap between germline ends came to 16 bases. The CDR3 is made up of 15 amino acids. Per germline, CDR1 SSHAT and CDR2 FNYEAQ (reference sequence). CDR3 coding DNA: TGTGCCAGCAGTCGCGGGCAGGTGGGGACCGGGGAGCTGTTTTTT. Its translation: CASSRGQVGTGELFF.

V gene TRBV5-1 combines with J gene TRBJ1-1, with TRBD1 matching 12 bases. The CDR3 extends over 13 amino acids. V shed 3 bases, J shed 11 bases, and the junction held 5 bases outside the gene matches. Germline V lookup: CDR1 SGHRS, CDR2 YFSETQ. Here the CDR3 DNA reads TGCGCCAGCAGCTGGGGACAGGGGGCGCGGGCTTTCTTT. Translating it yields CASSWGQGARAFF.

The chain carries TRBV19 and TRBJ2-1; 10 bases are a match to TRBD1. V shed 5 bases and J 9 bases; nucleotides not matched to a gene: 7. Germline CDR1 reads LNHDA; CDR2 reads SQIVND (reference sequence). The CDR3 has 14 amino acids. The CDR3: CASSWGQGTVEQFF. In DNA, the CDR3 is TGTGCCAGTAGTTGGGGACAGGGGACGGTTGAGCAGTTCTTC.

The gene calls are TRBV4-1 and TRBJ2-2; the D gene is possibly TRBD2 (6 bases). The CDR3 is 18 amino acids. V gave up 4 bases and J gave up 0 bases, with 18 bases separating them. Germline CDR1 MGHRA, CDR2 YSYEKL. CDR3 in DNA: TGCGCCAGCAGCCCCCGACGGTCGGGGAGGTCGAACACCGGGGAGCTGTTTTTT. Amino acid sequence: CASSPRRSGRSNTGELFF.